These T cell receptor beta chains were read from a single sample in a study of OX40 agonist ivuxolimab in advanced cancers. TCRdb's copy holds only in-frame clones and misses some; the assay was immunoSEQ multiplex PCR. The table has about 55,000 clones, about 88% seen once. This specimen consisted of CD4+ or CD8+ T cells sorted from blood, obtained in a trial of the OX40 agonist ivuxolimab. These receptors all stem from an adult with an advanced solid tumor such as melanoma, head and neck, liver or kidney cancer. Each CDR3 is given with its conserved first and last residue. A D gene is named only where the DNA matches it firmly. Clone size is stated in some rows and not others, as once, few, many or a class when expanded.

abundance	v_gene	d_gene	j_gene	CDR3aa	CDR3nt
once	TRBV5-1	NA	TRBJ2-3	CASSAHAGFGTDTQYF	TGCGCCAGCAGCGCCCATGCAGGGTTTGGCACAGATACGCAGTATTTT
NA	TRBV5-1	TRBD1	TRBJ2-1	CASSLAWGQGWNEQFF	TGCGCCAGCAGCTTGGCGTGGGGACAGGGGTGGAATGAGCAGTTCTTC
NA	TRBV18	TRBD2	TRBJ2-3	CASSPLPSGSTDTQYF	TGTGCCAGCTCACCACTGCCTAGCGGTAGCACAGATACGCAGTATTTT
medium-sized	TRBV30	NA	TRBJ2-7	CAWSAAPRLGMTYEQYF	TGTGCCTGGAGTGCCGCCCCTCGACTAGGAATGACCTACGAGCAGTACTTC
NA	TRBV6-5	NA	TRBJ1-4	CASSYGATNEKLFF	TGTGCCAGCAGTTACGGGGCAACTAATGAAAAACTGTTTTTT
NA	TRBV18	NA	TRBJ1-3	CASSPSTGESYF	TGTGCCAGCTCACCAAGTACAGGCGAATCTTATTTT
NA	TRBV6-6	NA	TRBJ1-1	CASRYGVNTEAFF	TGTGCCAGCAGGTACGGGGTGAACACTGAAGCTTTCTTT
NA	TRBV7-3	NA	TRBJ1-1	CASSEQGGATEAFF	TGTGCCAGCAGCGAACAGGGCGGGGCTACTGAAGCTTTCTTT
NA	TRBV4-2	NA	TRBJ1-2	CASSQDMAGYYGYTF	TGTGCCAGCAGCCAAGATATGGCAGGGTACTATGGCTACACCTTC
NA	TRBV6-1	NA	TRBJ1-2	CASSDIGRVYGYTF	TGTGCCAGCAGTGATATCGGGAGGGTCTATGGCTACACCTTC
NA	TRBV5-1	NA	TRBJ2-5	CASHPGGTQETQYF	TGCGCCAGCCATCCAGGGGGGACTCAAGAGACCCAGTACTTC
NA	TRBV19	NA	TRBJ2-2	CASSISQVNTGELFF	TGTGCTAGTAGTATAAGTCAAGTGAACACCGGGGAGCTGTTTTTT
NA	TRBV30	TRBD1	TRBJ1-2	CAFTGGRKGYTF	TGTGCCTTCACAGGGGGTAGAAAGGGCTACACCTTC
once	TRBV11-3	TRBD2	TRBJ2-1	CASSLDSGTYNEQFF	TGTGCCAGCAGCTTAGATAGCGGGACCTACAATGAGCAGTTCTTC
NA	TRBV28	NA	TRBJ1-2	CASSSPTVSPYGYTF	TGTGCCAGCAGTTCCCCGACGGTATCCCCTTATGGCTACACCTTC
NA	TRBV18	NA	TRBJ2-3	CASSPPQGWTDTQYF	TGTGCCAGCTCACCTCCCCAAGGGTGGACAGATACGCAGTATTTT
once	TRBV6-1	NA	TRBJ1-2	CASSFPGSIYGYTF	TGTGCCAGCAGCTTCCCAGGGAGTATCTATGGCTACACCTTC
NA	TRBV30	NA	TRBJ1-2	CAWSVLEGYTF	TGTGCCTGGAGCGTTTTGGAGGGCTACACCTTC
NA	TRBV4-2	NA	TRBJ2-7	CASSQVGGLLSYEQYF	TGTGCCAGCAGCCAAGTTGGAGGGCTACTGTCCTACGAGCAGTACTTC
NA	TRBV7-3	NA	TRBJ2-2	CASSNTGELFF	TGTGCCAGCAGCAACACCGGGGAGCTGTTTTTT
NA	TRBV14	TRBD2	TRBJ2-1	CASSPEGLAGGPRFLGYEQFF	TGTGCCAGCAGCCCAGAAGGACTAGCGGGAGGGCCGAGATTCTTGGGCTATGAGCAGTTCTTC
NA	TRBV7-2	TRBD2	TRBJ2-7	CASSLLAGSYEQYF	TGTGCCAGCAGCTTACTAGCGGGGTCCTACGAGCAGTACTTC
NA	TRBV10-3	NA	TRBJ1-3	CAISGEGTSGNTIYF	TGTGCCATCAGTGGAGAGGGAACCTCTGGAAACACCATATATTTT
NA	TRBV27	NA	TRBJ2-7	CASSGTGHEQYF	TGTGCCAGTAGCGGGACAGGGCACGAGCAGTACTTC
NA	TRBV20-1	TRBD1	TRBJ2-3	CSAEDRFAQYF	TGCAGTGCGGAGGACAGGTTTGCGCAGTATTTT
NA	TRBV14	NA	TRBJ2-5	CASSPTKTQETQYF	TGTGCCAGCAGCCCCACCAAAACTCAAGAGACCCAGTACTTC
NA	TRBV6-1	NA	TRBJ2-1	CASSAQGFPNNEQFF	TGTGCCAGCAGTGCGCAGGGGTTCCCTAACAATGAGCAGTTCTTC
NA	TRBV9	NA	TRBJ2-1	CASSALLGGQFF	TGTGCCAGCAGCGCTCTCCTTGGGGGGCAGTTCTTC
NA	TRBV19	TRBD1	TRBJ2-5	CASSPEQGETQYF	TGTGCCAGTAGTCCTGAACAGGGGGAGACCCAGTACTTC
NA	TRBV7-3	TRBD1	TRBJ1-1	CASSHGQGAEAFF	TGTGCCAGCAGCCACGGACAGGGGGCTGAAGCTTTCTTT
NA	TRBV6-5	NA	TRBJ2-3	CASNRDYSTDTQYF	TGTGCCAGCAACAGGGACTATAGCACAGATACGCAGTATTTT